This TCR beta chain stems from a study of T cells of healthy individuals (dated by TCRdb to between 2018 and 2020). This clonotype was observed a handful of times. The antigen it recognizes is unknown. The input lacks base qualities; no much larger clone sits a single base away. Library prep was done by 5' RACE. Sequencing used an Illumina MiSeq. Using fastp trimming at Q25 and MiXCR clonotype assembly, TCRdb reanalyzed the public sequencing data and kept in-frame beta chains. Here each entry gathers all rows of one CDR3 protein and keeps the most common genes and DNA. The sample includes 45,000 to 60,000 distinct CDR3 sequences, with roughly 15% observed a single time. The ten largest clones represent more than 15% of the sample. Taken from the germline V gene (reference sequence), the CDR1 and CDR2 loops are DFQATT and SNEGSKA. CDR3 length: 14 amino acids, cysteine to phenylalanine. CDR3 DNA only is kept here, 42 bases in frame from base 1. Trimming at the junction amounts to 0 bases on V and 6 bases on J, and the germline ends lie 14 bases apart.

The chain joins TRBV20-1 to TRBJ1-2; the D gene is possibly TRBD1, with 5 bases matching. The receptor was isolated from a human donor in good health. In nucleotide form, the sequence is TGCAGTGCTAGAGATAGGGGAGGTTATCATGGCTACACCTTC. Translated, this is CSARDRGGYHGYTF.